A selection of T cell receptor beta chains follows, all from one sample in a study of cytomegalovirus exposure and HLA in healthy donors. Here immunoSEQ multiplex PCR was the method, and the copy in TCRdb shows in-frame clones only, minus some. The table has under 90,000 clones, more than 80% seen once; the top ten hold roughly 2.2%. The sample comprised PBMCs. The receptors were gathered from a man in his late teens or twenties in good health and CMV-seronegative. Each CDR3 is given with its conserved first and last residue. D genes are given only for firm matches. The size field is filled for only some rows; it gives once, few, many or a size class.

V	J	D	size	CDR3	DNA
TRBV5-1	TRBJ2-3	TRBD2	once	CASSLGLAGGTYTDTQYF	TGCGCCAGCAGCTTGGGTCTAGCGGGAGGGACCTACACAGATACGCAGTATTTT
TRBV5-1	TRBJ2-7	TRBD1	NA	CASSLGTGGFYEQYF	TGCGCCAGCAGCTTGGGGACAGGGGGCTTTTACGAGCAGTACTTC
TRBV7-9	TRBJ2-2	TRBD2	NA	CASSPISGSAGELFF	TGTGCCAGCAGCCCCATTAGCGGGAGCGCCGGGGAGCTGTTTTTT
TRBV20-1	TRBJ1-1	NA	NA	CSSQGTEAFF	TGCAGCTCCCAGGGCACTGAAGCTTTCTTT
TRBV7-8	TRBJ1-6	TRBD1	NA	CASSLAGQANSPLHF	TGTGCCAGCAGCTTAGCTGGACAGGCTAATTCACCCCTCCACTTT
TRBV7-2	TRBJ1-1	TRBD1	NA	CASSLAKGATEAFF	TGTGCCAGCAGCTTAGCGAAGGGGGCGACTGAAGCTTTCTTT
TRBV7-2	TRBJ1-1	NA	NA	CASSGDRKAFF	TGTGCCAGCAGTGGCGACAGGAAAGCTTTCTTT
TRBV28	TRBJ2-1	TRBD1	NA	CASRTQGGTGVNEQFF	TGTGCCAGCAGAACCCAAGGGGGGACAGGGGTCAATGAGCAGTTCTTC
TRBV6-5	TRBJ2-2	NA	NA	CASSYGQLANTGELFF	TGTGCCAGCAGTTACGGGCAGCTCGCGAACACCGGGGAGCTGTTTTTT
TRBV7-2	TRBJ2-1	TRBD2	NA	CASSFGTNNEQFF	TGTGCCAGCAGCTTCGGGACTAACAATGAGCAGTTCTTC
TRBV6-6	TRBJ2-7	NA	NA	CASSYSPDSSSYEQYF	TGTGCCAGCAGTTACTCCCCCGATAGTAGCTCCTACGAGCAGTACTTC
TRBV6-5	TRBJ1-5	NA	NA	CASSEGLNQPQHF	TGTGCCAGCAGTGAGGGCCTCAATCAGCCCCAGCATTTT
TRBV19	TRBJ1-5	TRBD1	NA	CASSPRQGGNQPQHF	TGTGCCAGTAGTCCTAGACAGGGCGGCAATCAGCCCCAGCATTTT
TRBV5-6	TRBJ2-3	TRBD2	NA	CASSSSGSRTDTQYF	TGTGCCAGCAGCTCCAGCGGGAGCCGAACAGATACGCAGTATTTT
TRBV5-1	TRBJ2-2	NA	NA	CASSLALGLDTGELFF	TGCGCCAGCAGCTTGGCCTTGGGGCTCGACACCGGGGAGCTGTTTTTT
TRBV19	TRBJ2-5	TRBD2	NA	CASSQGSGGQETQYF	TGTGCCAGTAGTCAAGGTAGCGGGGGCCAAGAGACCCAGTACTTC
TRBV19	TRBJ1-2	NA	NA	CASSLDLGDYGYTF	TGTGCCAGTAGTCTGGACCTGGGAGACTATGGCTACACCTTC
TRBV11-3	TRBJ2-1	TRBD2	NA	CASSPSGGSYNEQFF	TGTGCCAGCAGCCCTTCGGGGGGCTCCTACAATGAGCAGTTCTTC
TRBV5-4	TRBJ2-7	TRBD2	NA	CASSLGLAGGLGEQYF	TGTGCCAGCAGCTTGGGGCTAGCGGGAGGTTTGGGTGAGCAGTACTTC
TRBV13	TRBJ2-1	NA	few	CASSLREHNEQFF	TGTGCCAGCAGCTTGAGGGAGCACAATGAGCAGTTCTTC
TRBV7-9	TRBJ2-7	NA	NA	CASSLGGGESSIYEQYF	TGTGCCAGCAGCTTAGGGGGCGGGGAGTCCTCTATTTACGAGCAGTACTTC
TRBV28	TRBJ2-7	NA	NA	CASSLSADLSGYEQYF	TGTGCCAGCAGTTTATCAGCGGACCTAAGCGGGTACGAGCAGTACTTC
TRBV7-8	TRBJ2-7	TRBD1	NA	CASSWDRSYEQYF	TGTGCCAGCAGCTGGGACAGGAGCTACGAGCAGTACTTC
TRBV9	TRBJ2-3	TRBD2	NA	CASSEGLAFTDTQYF	TGTGCCAGCAGCGAAGGACTAGCCTTCACAGATACGCAGTATTTT
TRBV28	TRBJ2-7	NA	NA	CASSLDQRSYEQYF	TGTGCCAGCAGTTTAGATCAGCGATCCTACGAGCAGTACTTC
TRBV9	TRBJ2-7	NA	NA	CWAGDHEQYF	TGTTGGGCAGGGGACCACGAGCAGTACTTC
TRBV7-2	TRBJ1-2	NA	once	CASAEPGTRRYTF	TGTGCCAGCGCCGAACCCGGGACAAGGCGCTACACCTTC
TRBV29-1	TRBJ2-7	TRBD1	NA	CSVEGPGTGGLYEQYF	TGCAGCGTTGAAGGGCCCGGGACAGGGGGCTTGTACGAGCAGTACTTC
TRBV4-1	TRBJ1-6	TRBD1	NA	CASSLKTGVGSPLHF	TGCGCCAGCAGCCTAAAGACAGGGGTTGGTTCACCCCTCCACTTT
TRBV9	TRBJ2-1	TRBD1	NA	CASSVGTGFEQFF	TGTGCCAGCAGCGTAGGGACAGGGTTTGAGCAGTTCTTC
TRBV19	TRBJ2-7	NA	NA	CASSPISGNYEQYF	TGTGCCAGTAGCCCCATTTCAGGGAACTACGAGCAGTACTTC
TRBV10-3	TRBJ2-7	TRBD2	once	CAISESILAGGYEQYF	TGTGCCATCAGTGAGTCGATACTAGCGGGAGGCTACGAGCAGTACTTC
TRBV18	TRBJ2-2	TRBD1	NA	CASSPSTGQLNTGELFF	TGTGCCAGCTCACCTTCCACGGGACAGCTGAACACCGGGGAGCTGTTTTTT
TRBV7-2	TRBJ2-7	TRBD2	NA	CASSYYREGEQYF	TGTGCCAGCAGCTACTACCGGGAGGGCGAGCAGTACTTC
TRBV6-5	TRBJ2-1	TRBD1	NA	CASRRGQEYNEQFF	TGTGCCAGCAGGCGGGGACAGGAATACAATGAGCAGTTCTTC
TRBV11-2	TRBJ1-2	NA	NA	CASSLDYRAGYTF	TGTGCCAGCAGCTTAGATTACAGGGCCGGCTACACCTTC
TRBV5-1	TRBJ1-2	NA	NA	CASSLAPDRKYGHTF	TGCGCCAGCAGCTTGGCCCCCGACAGAAAGTATGGCCACACCTTC
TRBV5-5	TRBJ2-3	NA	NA	CASSFGAYTDTQYF	TGTGCCAGCAGCTTCGGTGCCTACACAGATACGCAGTATTTT
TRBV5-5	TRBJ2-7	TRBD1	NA	CASSQGQGPYEQYF	TGTGCCAGCAGCCAGGGACAGGGGCCCTACGAGCAGTACTTC
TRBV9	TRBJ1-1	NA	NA	CASSVGGVNTEAFF	TGTGCCAGCAGCGTAGGGGGGGTGAACACTGAAGCTTTCTTT
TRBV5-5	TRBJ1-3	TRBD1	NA	CASSSLPGGLSGNTIYF	TGTGCCAGCAGCTCACTTCCAGGGGGCCTCTCTGGAAACACCATATATTTT
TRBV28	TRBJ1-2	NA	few	CASSRGGDRYGYTF	TGTGCCAGCAGTAGAGGGGGAGATCGGTATGGCTACACCTTC
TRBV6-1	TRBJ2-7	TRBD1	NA	CASSDRDRGPNEQYF	TGTGCCAGCAGTGACCGGGACAGGGGACCCAACGAGCAGTACTTC
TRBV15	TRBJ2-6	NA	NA	CATSRAMMGLLTSGANVLTF	TGTGCCACCAGCAGAGCGATGATGGGACTCCTTACGTCTGGGGCCAACGTCCTGACTTTC
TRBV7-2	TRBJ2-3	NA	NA	CASSLATGVRADTQYF	TGTGCCAGCAGCCTCGCCACGGGAGTAAGAGCAGATACGCAGTATTTT
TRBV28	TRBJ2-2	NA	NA	CASSNRGFDRELFF	TGTGCCAGCAGTAATAGGGGCTTCGACAGGGAGCTGTTTTTT
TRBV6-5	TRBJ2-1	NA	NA	CASGLTAYNEQFF	TGTGCCAGCGGCTTGACTGCCTACAATGAGCAGTTCTTC
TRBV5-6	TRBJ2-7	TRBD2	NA	CASSGGWLAGYEQYF	TGTGCCAGCAGCGGGGGATGGCTAGCGGGCTACGAGCAGTACTTC